This T cell receptor beta chain originates from a study of blood T cells in healthy people across ages. This CDR3 is built from 14 residues. Germline CDR1 and CDR2: LNHDA and SQIVND (reference sequence). V lost 6 bases, J lost 7 bases, and 18 bases lay in between. Next came a second PCR, run for about 6 to 11 cycles, which used a sample-barcoded 5' primer along with a J-beta primer mix. TCRdb re-called the 5' RACE reads through MiXCR, storing one row per CDR3 protein. The sample consists of more than 900,000 distinct CDR3 sequences, around 27% of them appearing once. This sample was shared with a second study, whose subject was T cells of mothers and their children. That source adds: Related mother and child pairs showed slightly greater overlap (not significant) than unrelated pairs did.

This chain connects TRBV19 to TRBJ1-1; tentatively, D is TRBD1 (5 bases). The clonotype originates from a girl aged 2 to 9 in good health. The sample was blood. Here the CDR3 reads CASSPGTTTGEAFF. The CDR3 DNA sequence: TGTGCCAGTAGCCCTGGGACGACGACGGGTGAAGCTTTCTTT.